This entry is about one TCR beta chain. The antigen is unknown. These data belong to a study of T cell clonotyping in hematopoietic cell transplantation. Study as a whole: Cytoreduction preceded collection of pretransplant recipient samples.

Time point specified: recipient sample about 28 days before transplant, after cytoreduction. Sequencing used immunoSEQ multiplex PCR; TCRdb keeps in-frame clones, though not all of them. Among some 19,000 clones listed, approximately 77% were seen once. The V gene's germline CDR1 is SGDLS and CDR2 YYNGEE. The length of the CDR3 is 15 residues. Trimming removed 0 bases at V and 4 bases at J, with 11 bases between. Study-level findings and limits: At the given depth, recipient repertoires were over 97% de novo clonotypes. After transplant, recipient diversity fell while pathologically expanded clonotypes grew through day 180.

This chain uses TRBV9 with TRBJ1-5; TRBD1 is a possible D gene (5 bases). The material was peripheral blood mononuclear cells, obtained before stem cell transplant. The TCR sequence derives from a man in his fifties or sixties with acute myeloid leukemia. Some clones in this sample may be carry-over from other donors' samples. CDR3 residues: CASSVGSGTNQPQHF. The CDR3 nucleotides are TGTGCCAGCAGCGTAGGCTCAGGGACGAATCAGCCCCAGCATTTT.